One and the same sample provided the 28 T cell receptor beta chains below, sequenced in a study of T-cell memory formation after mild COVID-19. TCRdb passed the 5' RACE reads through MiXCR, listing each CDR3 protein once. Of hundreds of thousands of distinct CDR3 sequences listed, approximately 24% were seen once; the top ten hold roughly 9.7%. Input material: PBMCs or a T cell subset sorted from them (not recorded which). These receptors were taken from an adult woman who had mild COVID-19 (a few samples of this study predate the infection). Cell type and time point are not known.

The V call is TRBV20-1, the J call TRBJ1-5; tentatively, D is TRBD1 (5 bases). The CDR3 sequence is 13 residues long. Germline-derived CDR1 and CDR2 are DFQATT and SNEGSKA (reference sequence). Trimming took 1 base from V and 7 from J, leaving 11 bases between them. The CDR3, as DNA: TGCAGTGCTAGAGGCCAGGGTCGGCAGCCCCAGCATTTT. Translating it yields CSARGQGRQPQHF.

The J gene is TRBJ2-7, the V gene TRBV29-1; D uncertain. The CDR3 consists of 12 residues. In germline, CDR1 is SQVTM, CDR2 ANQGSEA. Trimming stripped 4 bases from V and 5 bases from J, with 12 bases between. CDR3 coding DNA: TGCAGCGTTGTTGTTGGTGGGGACGAGCAGTACTTC. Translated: CSVVVGGDEQYF.

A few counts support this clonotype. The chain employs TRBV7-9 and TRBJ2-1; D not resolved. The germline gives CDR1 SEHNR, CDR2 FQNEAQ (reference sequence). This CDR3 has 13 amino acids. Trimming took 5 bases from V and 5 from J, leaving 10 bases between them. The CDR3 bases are TGTGCCAGCAGCCCAAAGACGGACAATGAGCAGTTCTTC. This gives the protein CASSPKTDNEQFF. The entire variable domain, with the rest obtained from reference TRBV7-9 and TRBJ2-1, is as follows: DTGVSQNPRHKITKRGQNVTFRCDPISEHNRLYWYRQTLGQGPEFLTYFQNEAQLEKSRLLSDRFSAERPKGSFSTLEIQRTEQGDSAMYLCASSPKTDNEQFFGPGTRLTVL.

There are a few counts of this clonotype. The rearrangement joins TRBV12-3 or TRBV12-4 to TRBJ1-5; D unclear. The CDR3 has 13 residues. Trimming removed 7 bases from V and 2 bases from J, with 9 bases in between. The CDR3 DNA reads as TGTGCCAGCACCTTTGCGGGCAATCAGCCCCAGCATTTT. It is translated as CASTFAGNQPQHF.

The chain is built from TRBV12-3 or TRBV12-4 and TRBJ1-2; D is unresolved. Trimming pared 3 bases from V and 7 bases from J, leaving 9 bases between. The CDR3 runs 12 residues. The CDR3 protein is CASSLSGGGYTF. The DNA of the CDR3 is TGTGCCAGCAGTTTGTCTGGTGGTGGCTACACCTTC.

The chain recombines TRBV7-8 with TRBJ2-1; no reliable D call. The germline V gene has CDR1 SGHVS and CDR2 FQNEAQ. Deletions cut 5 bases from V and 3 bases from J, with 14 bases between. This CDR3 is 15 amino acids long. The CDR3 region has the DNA TGTGCCAGCAGCCGGAGTCTTCTGGGCTACAATGAGCAGTTCTTC. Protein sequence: CASSRSLLGYNEQFF.

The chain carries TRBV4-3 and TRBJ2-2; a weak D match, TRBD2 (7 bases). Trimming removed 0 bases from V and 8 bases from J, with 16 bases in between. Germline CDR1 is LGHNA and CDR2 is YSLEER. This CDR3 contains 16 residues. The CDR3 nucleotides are TGCGCCAGCAGCCAAGACGGGGGGCCAAGGGGTGGGGAGCTGTTTTTT. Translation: CASSQDGGPRGGELFF.

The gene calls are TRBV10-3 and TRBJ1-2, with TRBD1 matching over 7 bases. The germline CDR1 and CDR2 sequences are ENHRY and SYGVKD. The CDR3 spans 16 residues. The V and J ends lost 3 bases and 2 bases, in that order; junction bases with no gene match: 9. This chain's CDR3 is CAISDPSMTGNYGYTF. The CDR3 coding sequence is TGTGCCATCAGTGACCCCTCTATGACAGGGAACTATGGCTACACCTTC.

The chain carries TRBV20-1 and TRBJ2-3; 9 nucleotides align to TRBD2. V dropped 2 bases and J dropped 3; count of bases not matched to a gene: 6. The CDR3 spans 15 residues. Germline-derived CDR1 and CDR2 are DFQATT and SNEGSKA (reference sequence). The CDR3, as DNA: TGCAGTGCTAGACGGCGGGAGGGCCGAACAGATACGCAGTATTTT. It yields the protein CSARRREGRTDTQYF.

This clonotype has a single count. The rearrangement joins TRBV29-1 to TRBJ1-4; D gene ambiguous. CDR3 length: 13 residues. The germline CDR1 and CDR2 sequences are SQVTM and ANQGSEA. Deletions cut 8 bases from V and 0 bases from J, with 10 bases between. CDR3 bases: TGCAGCCCCGATGGGACAACTAATGAAAAACTGTTTTTT. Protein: CSPDGTTNEKLFF. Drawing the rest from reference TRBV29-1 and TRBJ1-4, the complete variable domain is SAVISQKPSRDICQRGTSLTIQCQVDSQVTMMFWYRQQPGQSLTLIATANQGSEATYESGFVIDKFPISRPNLTFSTLTVSNMSPEDSSIYLCSPDGTTNEKLFFGSGTQLSVL.

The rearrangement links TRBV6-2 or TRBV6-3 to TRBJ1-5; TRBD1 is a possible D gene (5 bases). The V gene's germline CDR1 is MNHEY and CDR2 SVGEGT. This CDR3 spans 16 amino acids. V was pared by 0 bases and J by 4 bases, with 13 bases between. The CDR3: CASSYSNWDGNQPQHF. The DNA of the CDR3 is TGTGCCAGCAGTTACTCGAATTGGGACGGGAATCAGCCCCAGCATTTT.

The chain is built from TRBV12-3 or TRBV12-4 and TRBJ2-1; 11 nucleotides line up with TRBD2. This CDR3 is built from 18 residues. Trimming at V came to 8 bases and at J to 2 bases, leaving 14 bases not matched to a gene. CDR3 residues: CASGPGTSGERAYNEQFF. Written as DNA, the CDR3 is TGTGCCAGCGGACCCGGGACTAGCGGTGAGAGGGCCTACAATGAGCAGTTCTTC.

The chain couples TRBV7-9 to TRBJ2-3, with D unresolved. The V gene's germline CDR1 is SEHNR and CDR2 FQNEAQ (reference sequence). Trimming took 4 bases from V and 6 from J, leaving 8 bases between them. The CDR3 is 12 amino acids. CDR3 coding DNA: TGTGCCAGCAGCTCCAGTGGGGATACGCAGTATTTT. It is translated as CASSSSGDTQYF.

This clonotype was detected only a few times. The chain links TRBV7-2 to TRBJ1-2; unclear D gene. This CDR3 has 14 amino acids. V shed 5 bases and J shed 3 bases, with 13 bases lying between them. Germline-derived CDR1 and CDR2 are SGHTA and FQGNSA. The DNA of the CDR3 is TGTGCCAGCAGCCATCCGGCGAAGGACTATGGCTACACCTTC. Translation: CASSHPAKDYGYTF.

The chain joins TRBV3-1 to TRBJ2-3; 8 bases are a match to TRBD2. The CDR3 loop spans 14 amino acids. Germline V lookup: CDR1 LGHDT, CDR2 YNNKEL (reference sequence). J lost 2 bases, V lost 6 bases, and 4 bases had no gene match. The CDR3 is CASSKAGATDTQYF. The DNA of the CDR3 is TGTGCCAGCAGTAAAGCGGGAGCCACAGATACGCAGTATTTT.

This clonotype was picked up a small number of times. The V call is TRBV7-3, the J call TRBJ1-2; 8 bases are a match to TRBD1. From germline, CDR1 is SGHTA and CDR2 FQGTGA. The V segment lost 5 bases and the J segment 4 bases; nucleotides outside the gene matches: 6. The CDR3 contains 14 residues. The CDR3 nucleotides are TGTGCCAGCAGCGCCGGACAGGGCTCCTATGGCTACACCTTC. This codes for CASSAGQGSYGYTF.

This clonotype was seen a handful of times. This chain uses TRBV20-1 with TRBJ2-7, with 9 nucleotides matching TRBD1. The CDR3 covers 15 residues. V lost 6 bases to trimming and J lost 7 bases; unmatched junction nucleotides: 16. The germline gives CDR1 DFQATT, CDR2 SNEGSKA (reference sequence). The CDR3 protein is CSAAQPGQGVREQYF. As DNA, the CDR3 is TGCAGTGCAGCCCAACCGGGACAGGGAGTTAGGGAGCAGTACTTC.

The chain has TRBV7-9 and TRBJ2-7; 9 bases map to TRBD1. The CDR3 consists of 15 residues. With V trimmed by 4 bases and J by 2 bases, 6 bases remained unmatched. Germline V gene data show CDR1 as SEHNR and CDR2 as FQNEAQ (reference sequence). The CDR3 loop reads CASSSTGGQAYEQYF. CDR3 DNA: TGTGCCAGCAGCTCTACAGGGGGCCAGGCCTACGAGCAGTACTTC.

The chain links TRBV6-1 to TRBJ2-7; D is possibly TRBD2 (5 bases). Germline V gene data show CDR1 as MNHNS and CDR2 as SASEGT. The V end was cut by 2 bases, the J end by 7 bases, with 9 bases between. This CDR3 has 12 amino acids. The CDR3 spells CASSERRREQYF. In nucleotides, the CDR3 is TGTGCCAGCAGTGAAAGGAGGCGGGAGCAGTACTTC.

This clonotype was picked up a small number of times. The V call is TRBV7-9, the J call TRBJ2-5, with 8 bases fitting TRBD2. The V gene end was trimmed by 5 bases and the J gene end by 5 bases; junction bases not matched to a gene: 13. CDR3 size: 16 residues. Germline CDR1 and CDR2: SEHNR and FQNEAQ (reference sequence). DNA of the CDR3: TGTGCCAGCAGCGCGTACACTAGCGGTCCCGCGGAGACCCAGTACTTC. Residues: CASSAYTSGPAETQYF.

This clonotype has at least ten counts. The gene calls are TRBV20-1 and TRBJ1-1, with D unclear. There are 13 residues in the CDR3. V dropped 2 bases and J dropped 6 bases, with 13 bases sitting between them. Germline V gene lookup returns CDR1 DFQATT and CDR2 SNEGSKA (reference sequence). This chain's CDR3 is CSARIGPKPEAFF. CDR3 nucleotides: TGCAGTGCTAGAATAGGGCCTAAACCTGAAGCTTTCTTT.

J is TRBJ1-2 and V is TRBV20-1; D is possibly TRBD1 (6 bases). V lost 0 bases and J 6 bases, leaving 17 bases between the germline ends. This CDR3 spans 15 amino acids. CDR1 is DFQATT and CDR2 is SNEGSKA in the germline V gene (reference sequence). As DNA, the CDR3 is TGCAGTGCTAGAGAAGTGGGGGGGCGCGGTAATGGCTACACCTTC. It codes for CSAREVGGRGNGYTF.

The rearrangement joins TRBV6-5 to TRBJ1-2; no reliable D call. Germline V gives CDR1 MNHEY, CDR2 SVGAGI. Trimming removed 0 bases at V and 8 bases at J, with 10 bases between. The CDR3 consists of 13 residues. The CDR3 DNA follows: TGTGCCAGCAGTTACTCCCTGGCGGGCGGCTACACCTTC. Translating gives CASSYSLAGGYTF.

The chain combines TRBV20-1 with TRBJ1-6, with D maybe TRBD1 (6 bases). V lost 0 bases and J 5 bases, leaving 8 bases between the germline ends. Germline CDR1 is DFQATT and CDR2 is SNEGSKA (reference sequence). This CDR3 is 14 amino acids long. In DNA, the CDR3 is TGCAGTGCTAGAGAGGGGGCTGATAATTCACCCCTCCACTTT. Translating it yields CSAREGADNSPLHF.

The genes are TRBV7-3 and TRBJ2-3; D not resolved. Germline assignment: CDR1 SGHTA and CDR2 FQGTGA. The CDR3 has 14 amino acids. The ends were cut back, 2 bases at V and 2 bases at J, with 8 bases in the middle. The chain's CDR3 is CASSLGETTDTQYF. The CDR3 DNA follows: TGTGCCAGCAGCTTAGGTGAAACCACAGATACGCAGTATTTT.

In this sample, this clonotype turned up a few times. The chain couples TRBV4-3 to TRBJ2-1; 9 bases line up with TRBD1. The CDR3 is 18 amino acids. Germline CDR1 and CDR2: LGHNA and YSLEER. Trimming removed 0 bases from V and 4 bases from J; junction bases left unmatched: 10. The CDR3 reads CASSQEGTGFGEYNEQFF. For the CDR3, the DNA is TGCGCCAGCAGCCAAGAGGGGACAGGGTTTGGTGAGTACAATGAGCAGTTCTTC.

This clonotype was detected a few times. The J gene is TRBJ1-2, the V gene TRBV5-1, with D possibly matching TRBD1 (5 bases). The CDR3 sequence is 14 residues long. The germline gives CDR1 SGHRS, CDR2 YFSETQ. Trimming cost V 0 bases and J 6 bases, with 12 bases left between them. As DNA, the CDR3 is TGCGCCAGCAGCTTGGTCTTGGGGGACCATGGCTACACCTTC. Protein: CASSLVLGDHGYTF.

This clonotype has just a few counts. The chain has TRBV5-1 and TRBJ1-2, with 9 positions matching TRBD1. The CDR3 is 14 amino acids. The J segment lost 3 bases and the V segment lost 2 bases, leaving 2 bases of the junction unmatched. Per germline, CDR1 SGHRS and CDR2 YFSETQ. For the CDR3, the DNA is TGCGCCAGCAGCTTTCGGACAGGGGACTATGGCTACACCTTC. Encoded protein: CASSFRTGDYGYTF.